Given below is one T cell receptor (beta chain) in context. Its antigen is not known. The repertoire was sequenced with immunoSEQ multiplex PCR; TCRdb's copy has only in-frame clones and lacks some. This sample carries 150,000 to 200,000 clones, around 91% of them seen once, and the ten largest clones take about 5.9%. This sample was included in a study of T cell responses to AZD1222 COVID-19 vaccine. Findings and caveats of the study: Baseline seropositivity occurred in only a handful of AZD1222 recipients.

The CDR3 consists of 14 residues. Germline V gene lookup returns CDR1 SEHNR and CDR2 FQNEAQ (reference sequence). Unmatched junction bases numbered 7, after V lost 7 bases and J lost 2 bases. Material: peripheral blood, obtained 28 days after the second AZD1222 dose. This receptor was taken from an adult who received the AZD1222 COVID-19 vaccine. V is TRBV7-9 and J is TRBJ1-2; 7 bases match TRBD1. Here the CDR3 reads CASIQTGSNYGYTF. The DNA of the CDR3 is TGTGCCAGCATCCAGACAGGGTCAAACTATGGCTACACCTTC.